The 10 T cell receptor beta chains below were found in one sample sequenced in a study of T cells expressing NK-cell markers. Following a re-call of the 5' RACE reads, TCRdb has one entry per CDR3 protein and lacks DNA. The sample shows 300,000 to 500,000 distinct CDR3 sequences, and about 10% sits with its ten largest clones. The sample taken for sequencing was blood T cells: a sorted CD56 or NKG2C T cell subset, CD4+ or CD8+ T cells, or bulk PBMC T cells (not recorded which). Receptors originate from a woman aged 50 to 60 in good health.

V gene TRBV4-1 combines with J gene TRBJ2-7; TCRdb selects TRBD1, and the lack of DNA leaves this call unchecked. The CDR3 totals 16 residues. Germline loops: CDR1 MGHRA, CDR2 YSYEKL. The CDR3 spells CASSQDWVSGGYEQYF.

This chain links TRBV7-9 with TRBJ2-5; TCRdb's D call of TRBD1 is untestable without DNA. The germline V gene encodes CDR1 SEHNR and CDR2 FQNEAQ (reference sequence). This CDR3 is built from 15 residues. The chain's CDR3 is CASSQDRGRTETQYF. The entire variable domain, with the rest obtained from reference TRBV7-9 and TRBJ2-5, is as follows: DTGVSQNPRHKITKRGQNVTFRCDPISEHNRLYWYRQTLGQGPEFLTYFQNEAQLEKSRLLSDRFSAERPKGSFSTLEIQRTEQGDSAMYLCASSQDRGRTETQYFGPGTRLLVL.

V and J are TRBV6-5 and TRBJ2-3. The CDR3 is 14 amino acids. The germline V gene encodes CDR1 MNHEY and CDR2 SVGAGI. CDR3 sequence: CASSSHLSGDTQYF.

The CDR3 protein is CASSPIRATGELFF. The chain recombines TRBV5-1 with TRBJ2-2; with no DNA, the TCRdb D assignment of TRBD2 cannot be verified. The CDR3 covers 14 residues. CDR1 and CDR2 (germline): SGHRS, YFSETQ.

V gene TRBV3-1 combines with J gene TRBJ2-2; TCRdb's D call, TRBD1, is unchecked because there is no DNA. This CDR3 has 16 residues. Germline V CDR1 and CDR2: LGHDT, YNNKEL (reference sequence). The CDR3: CASSQGRTGVTGELFF.

The chain employs TRBV20-1 and TRBJ2-7; TCRdb selects TRBD1, and the lack of DNA leaves this call unchecked. The CDR3 length is 12 residues. Germline loops: CDR1 DFQATT, CDR2 SNEGSKA (reference sequence). CDR3 in amino acids: CSAETGTYEQYF.

The gene calls are TRBV27 and TRBJ2-1; the TRBD2 assignment by TCRdb is unverifiable without DNA. Germline CDR1 reads MNHEY; CDR2 reads SMNVEV (reference sequence). The CDR3 is 15 residues long. The CDR3 protein is CASSPGLVPGNEQFF.

V usage is TRBV11-1 and J usage is TRBJ2-1; TCRdb designates TRBD1, a call that cannot be tested without DNA. CDR3 length: 16 amino acids. Germline V gene lookup returns CDR1 SGHAT and CDR2 FQDESV (reference sequence). CDR3 sequence: CASSLGFGDRSNEQFF.

The chain is built from TRBV4-1 and TRBJ2-4; the D call of TRBD1 rests on TCRdb alone, since no DNA is present to check it. CDR1 is MGHRA, CDR2 YSYEKL, per germline. The CDR3 runs to 19 residues. This CDR3 reads CASSQAPGSIELAKNIQYF.

The chain is built from TRBV3-1 and TRBJ2-7; TCRdb lists TRBD2, though no DNA is available to test this call. Germline values: CDR1 LGHDT, CDR2 YNNKEL (reference sequence). CDR3 length: 16 amino acids. Here the CDR3 reads CASSQLRGRAVYEQYF.